The rows below give T cell receptor beta chains drawn from one sample of a study of tissue T cells after allogeneic stem cell transplantation. Sequencing was performed with immunoSEQ multiplex PCR; in TCRdb, only in-frame clones are kept and a portion is missing. The table includes about 42,000 clones, over 85% detected once. Sequences were derived from blood, sampled before transplantation. The receptors here all came from a woman aged 35-75 years who later had graft-versus-host disease after an allogeneic stem cell transplant. Each CDR3 is given with its conserved first and last residue. The D gene is left open where the match is weak. Clone size is shown for a subset of rows, as once, few, many or a class of expanded clone.

d_call clone_size j_call v_call cdr3_nt cdr3_aa
NA NA TRBJ2-5 TRBV6-2/TRBV6-3 TGTGCCAGCAGTGCCCAGATGGCGACCTCGGAGACCCAGTACTTC CASSAQMATSETQYF
TRBD1 NA TRBJ1-1 TRBV28 TGTGCCAGCAGTCCAGGGGGCCAAGTGAACACTGAAGCTTTCTTT CASSPGGQVNTEAFF
NA NA TRBJ2-7 TRBV27 TGTGCCAGCAGTCCAACGGAGCAGGTCAGGTACGAGCAGTACTTC CASSPTEQVRYEQYF
TRBD2 NA TRBJ2-2 TRBV4-3 TGCGCCAACCCTAGCGGGAGGGCCTTCGTCGGGGAGCTGTTTTTT CANPSGRAFVGELFF
NA NA TRBJ2-2 TRBV6-5 TGTGCCAGCAGAGCCGGGCCGGACACCGGGGAGCTGTTTTTT CASRAGPDTGELFF
TRBD1 NA TRBJ1-1 TRBV6-5 TGTGCCAGCAGTTACTTTCAGACAGGGATGAACACTGAAGCTTTCTTT CASSYFQTGMNTEAFF
NA NA TRBJ2-3 TRBV13 TGTGCCAGCAGCCCCCTGCTGGATCCAGGCACAGATACGCAGTATTTT CASSPLLDPGTDTQYF
NA once TRBJ1-4 TRBV12-3/TRBV12-4 TGTGCCAGCAGTTTCCAAGTTGAAAAACTGTTTTTT CASSFQVEKLFF
NA NA TRBJ2-2 TRBV5-1 TGCGCCAGCAGCTTGGACGGACGGAACACCGGGGAGCTGTTTTTT CASSLDGRNTGELFF
NA NA TRBJ2-1 TRBV5-1 TGCGCCAGCAGCTTGGAGGGCAGCTCCTACAATGAGCAGTTCTTC CASSLEGSSYNEQFF
NA NA TRBJ1-1 TRBV10-3 TGTGCCATCAGCCCGACAGGAGGGAACACTGAAGCTTTCTTT CAISPTGGNTEAFF
NA NA TRBJ2-2 TRBV19 TGTGCCAGTACGACGAGGGGGGACACCGGGGAGCTGTTTTTT CASTTRGDTGELFF
TRBD2 NA TRBJ2-5 TRBV6-6 TGTGCCAGCAGTATGCGGACTAGCGGGAGGGGGGAGACCCAGTACTTC CASSMRTSGRGETQYF
TRBD1 NA TRBJ1-2 TRBV6-5 TGTGCCAGCAGTTACGAACAGGGGGATCTCTATGGCTACACCTTC CASSYEQGDLYGYTF